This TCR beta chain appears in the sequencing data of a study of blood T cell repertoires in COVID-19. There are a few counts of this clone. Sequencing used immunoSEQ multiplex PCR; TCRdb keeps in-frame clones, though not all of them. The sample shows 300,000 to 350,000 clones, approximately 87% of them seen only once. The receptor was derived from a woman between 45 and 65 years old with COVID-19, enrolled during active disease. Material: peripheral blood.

CDR3 nucleotides: TGTGCCAGCTCAGGGAAGAACACCGGGGAGCTGTTTTTT. It codes for CASSGKNTGELFF. The chain combines TRBV14 with TRBJ2-2, with D possibly TRBD1 on 5 matching bases. V lost 8 bases to trimming and J lost 1 base, with 8 bases between them. This CDR3 spans 13 amino acids. Germline values: CDR1 SGHDN, CDR2 FVKESK.